The entry below describes one T cell receptor (beta chain). These data are taken from a study of blood T cell repertoires in COVID-19. The CDR3 is 16 residues long. Per germline, CDR1 SGHAT and CDR2 FQNNGV. The trim removed 3 bases at V and 4 bases at J, leaving 11 bases unmatched. Here immunoSEQ multiplex PCR was the method, and the copy in TCRdb shows in-frame clones only, minus some. This sample has about 200,000 clones; roughly 87% occur once, and the top ten carry 20% to 25%. This chain uses TRBV11-2 with TRBJ2-7, with 8 bases fitting TRBD1. The TCR comes from a man between 60 and 75 years old with active or convalescent COVID-19. The source material was peripheral blood. CDR3 sequence (DNA): TGTGCCAGCAGCTTCGTCACGGGCCAGGGGGCATACGAGCAGTACTTC. Amino acids: CASSFVTGQGAYEQYF. Variable domain in full (rest from reference TRBV11-2 and TRBJ2-7): EAGVAQSPRYKIIEKRQSVAFWCNPISGHATLYWYQQILGQGPKLLIQFQNNGVVDDSQLPKDRFSAERLKGVDSTLKIQPAKLEDSAVYLCASSFVTGQGAYEQYFGPGTRLTVT.